Listed here are 10 T cell receptor beta chains from one sample, sequenced in a study of T cell responses to AZD1222 COVID-19 vaccine. Some clones are missing from TCRdb's copy, which holds only in-frame ones; the method was immunoSEQ multiplex PCR. The table includes around 130,000 clones, approximately 92% detected once. Here the sequenced sample was peripheral blood, taken 28 days after the second AZD1222 dose. The source of these receptors is an adult who received the AZD1222 COVID-19 vaccine.

The chain is built from TRBV7-9 and TRBJ1-2, with 8 bases lining up with TRBD1. The CDR3 extends over 15 amino acids. Germline assignment: CDR1 SEHNR and CDR2 FQNEAQ (reference sequence). Trimming cost V 4 bases and J 3 bases; bases outside gene matches: 7. CDR3 nucleotide sequence: TGTGCCAGCAGCTCACGGGACAGGATTTACTATGGCTACACCTTC. Residues: CASSSRDRIYYGYTF.

This rearrangement joins TRBV29-1 to TRBJ2-1; D gene ambiguous. Germline V gene sequence: CDR1 SQVTM, CDR2 ANQGSEA. The ends were cut back, 7 bases at V and 5 bases at J, with 6 bases in the middle. The CDR3 contains 10 residues. The CDR3 nucleotides read TGCAGCGGAGGAGACAATGAGCAGTTCTTC. This encodes CSGGDNEQFF.

The J gene is TRBJ2-7, the V gene TRBV6-1, with a possible D match to TRBD2 (6 bases). Germline-derived CDR1 and CDR2 are MNHNS and SASEGT. The V gene lost 6 bases and the J gene lost 1 base, with 16 bases spanning the gap. The CDR3 is made up of 15 amino acids. As DNA, the CDR3 is TGTGCCAGCAGCTTGGGACTCCTAGTATCCTACGAGCAGTACTTC. It specifies CASSLGLLVSYEQYF.

The count of this clone is one. J is TRBJ2-1 and V is TRBV7-9; weak D call: TRBD2 (6 bases). This CDR3 comprises 14 residues. Germline V gene sequence: CDR1 SEHNR, CDR2 FQNEAQ (reference sequence). V dropped 3 bases and J dropped 4 bases, with 10 bases sitting between them. CDR3 sequence reads: CASSLAGSYNEQFF. The DNA of the CDR3 is TGTGCCAGCAGCTTGGCGGGAAGTTACAATGAGCAGTTCTTC.

The chain is built from TRBV3-1 (or the pseudogene TRBV3-2) and TRBJ1-1, with D hard to call. This CDR3 has 13 residues. Germline V gene data show CDR1 as LGHDT and CDR2 as YNNKEL (reference sequence). V lost 4 bases to trimming and J lost 4 bases, with 10 bases between them. The CDR3 region is CASSRAGRTEAFF. The CDR3 nucleotides are TGTGCCAGCAGCCGCGCCGGACGCACTGAAGCTTTCTTT.

J is TRBJ2-5 and V is TRBV19; 7 positions agree with TRBD2. J gave up 5 bases and V 4 bases, and 4 bases lay outside the gene matches. Germline CDR1 and CDR2: LNHDA and SQIVND (reference sequence). The CDR3 runs to 13 residues. CDR3 amino acids: CASSTSSGETQYF. The CDR3 DNA reads TGTGCCAGTAGTACCTCTAGCGGCGAGACCCAGTACTTC.

This clone occurred a few times. The rearrangement links TRBV19 to TRBJ2-2; 14 positions match TRBD2. Germline trimming cut 3 bases from V and 5 bases from J; bases unmatched to any gene: 11. CDR3 length: 19 amino acids. Germline V CDR1 and CDR2: LNHDA, SQIVND (reference sequence). CDR3 DNA: TGTGCCAGTAGTATTGAGTCTCCGGGACTAGCGGGAGTTACCGGGGAGCTGTTTTTT. This gives the protein CASSIESPGLAGVTGELFF.

The chain is built from TRBV10-3 and TRBJ1-2, with 7 bases identical to TRBD1. J gave up 7 bases and V 5 bases, and 16 bases lay outside the gene matches. The CDR3 is 16 amino acids. Germline lookup yields CDR1 ENHRY and CDR2 SYGVKD. CDR3 in DNA: TGTGCCATCAGTTCTAACCGTGCGGGACAGCTCGGTGGCTACACCTTC. This translates into CAISSNRAGQLGGYTF.

J is TRBJ1-1 and V is TRBV5-8; D is undetermined. CDR1 and CDR2 from the germline V gene are SGHTS and YDEGEE. The CDR3 is 12 residues long. Trimming left V 2 bases short and J 0 bases short, with 2 bases between. The CDR3 region is CASSFVNTEAFF. DNA of the CDR3: TGTGCCAGCAGCTTCGTGAACACTGAAGCTTTCTTT.

The chain carries TRBV7-9 and TRBJ2-6, with a weak D call TRBD1 (6 bases). The CDR3 extends over 16 amino acids. Germline-derived CDR1 and CDR2 are SEHNR and FQNEAQ (reference sequence). The V gene lost 4 bases and the J gene lost 0 bases, with 10 bases spanning the gap. CDR3: CASSWTVNSGANVLTF. CDR3 coding DNA: TGTGCCAGCAGCTGGACAGTCAACTCTGGGGCCAACGTCCTGACTTTC. Supplemented by reference TRBV7-9 and TRBJ2-6, the full variable domain reads DTGVSQNPRHKITKRGQNVTFRCDPISEHNRLYWYRQTLGQGPEFLTYFQNEAQLEKSRLLSDRFSAERPKGSFSTLEIQRTEQGDSAMYLCASSWTVNSGANVLTFGAGSRLTVL.